This entry is about one T cell receptor (beta chain). Its antigen specificity is not known. No much larger clonotype is one base removed from it; base qualities were not supplied. Library preparation used PCR. Sequenced using an Illumina HiSeq 2500. To reduce PCR and sequencing biases, unique molecular identifiers were incorporated into the TCR beta cDNA libraries. Every 1 to 10 million input T cells yielded 500,000 or so cDNA molecules, meaning each molecule approximated one T cell. The patient libraries were prepared and sequenced with the same protocol used for the earlier healthy control dataset. Within a given batch, samples were prepared together, multiplexed and sequenced on the same HiSeq lane. Concerning the study's data processing: MIGEC was used to process the raw barcoded reads, and molecular identifier groups with only a single read were discarded before consensus assembly and CDR3 extraction. VDJtools was used for post-analysis of the clonotype tables, and diversity was normalized by down-sampling every dataset to the size of the smallest sample. In repertoire overlap clustering, CDR3 amino acid sequences, but not nucleotide sequences, were matched to correct batch-related cross-sample contamination. Using fastp at Q25 and MiXCR, TCRdb reprocessed the public reads and kept productive beta chains. Each CDR3 protein appears once, grouped with its most common genes and DNA. The authors' filters were not applied to this entry. The table for this sample lists under 200,000 distinct CDR3 sequences; roughly 40% of them were counted only once. Of the sample, under 30% falls within the top ten clones.

This specimen belongs to a study of post-analysis software for immune sequencing data (dated by TCRdb to the mid-2010s). Context from the whole study: Disease courses on record covered relapsing-remitting, secondary progressive and progressive-relapsing multiple sclerosis, though some patients had no subtype annotation. The patient repertoires were set against under 13 previously published healthy control repertoires from donors whose ages ranged from about 6 to 26 years. A subset of samples was prepared in parallel using single-end sample barcoding, then pooled and co-amplified after Illumina adapter ligation. Summary of the overall study and its limitations: Multiple sclerosis patients had significantly lower normalized Chao1 diversity than controls, a result that suggests substantial peripheral T-cell clonal expansion. When samples were clustered directly using the F measure, samples prepared in the same batch co-clustered strongly, which prompted a batch-effect correction. Significantly higher frequencies in patients than in controls were found for several TRBV segments, including TRBV5-6, TRBV5-1 and TRBV20-1. The multiple sclerosis patient group was slightly younger than the control group.

CDR1 SGHRS and CDR2 YFSETQ were looked up in the germline V gene. The junction carries 12 bases between V and J, which are trimmed by 5 bases and 2 bases respectively. Taken from cysteine to phenylalanine, the CDR3 has 14 residues. Only CDR3 DNA is held: 42 bases, read in frame from base 1. The intended sense of this specimen's time point label: second blood draw from one MS patient after hematopoietic stem cell transplantation. TCR beta repertoires were profiled from peripheral blood of approximately 13 young patients with multiple sclerosis to demonstrate the VDJtools post-analysis software. The multiple sclerosis patients were children and adolescents between about 6 and 15 years of age.

The chain joins TRBV5-1 to TRBJ2-3, with the identity of the D gene unclear. The sample here was blood, taken after autologous hematopoietic stem cell transplantation. The source of this sequence is a girl aged 10 to 17 with multiple sclerosis. Donor details come from another sample of the same person, matched by shared clones. The CDR3 here reads CASSVGHYTDTQYF. The sequenced DNA: TGCGCCAGCAGTGTCGGCCACTACACAGATACGCAGTATTTT.